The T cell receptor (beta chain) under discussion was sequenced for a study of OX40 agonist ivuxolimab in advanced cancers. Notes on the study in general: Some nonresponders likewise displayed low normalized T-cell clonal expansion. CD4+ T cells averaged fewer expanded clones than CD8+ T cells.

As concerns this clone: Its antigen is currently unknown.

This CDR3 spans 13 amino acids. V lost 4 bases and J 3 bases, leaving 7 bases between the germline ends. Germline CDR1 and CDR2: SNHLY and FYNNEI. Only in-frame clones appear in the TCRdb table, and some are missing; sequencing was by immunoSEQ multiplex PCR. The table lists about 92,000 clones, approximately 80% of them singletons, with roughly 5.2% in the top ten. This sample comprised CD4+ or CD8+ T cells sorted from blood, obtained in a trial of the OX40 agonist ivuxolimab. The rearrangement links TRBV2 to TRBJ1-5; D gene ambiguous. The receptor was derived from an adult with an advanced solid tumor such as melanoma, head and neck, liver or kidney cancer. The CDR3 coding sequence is TGTGCCAGCAGTGGTGGGTACAATCAGCCCCAGCATTTT. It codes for CASSGGYNQPQHF.